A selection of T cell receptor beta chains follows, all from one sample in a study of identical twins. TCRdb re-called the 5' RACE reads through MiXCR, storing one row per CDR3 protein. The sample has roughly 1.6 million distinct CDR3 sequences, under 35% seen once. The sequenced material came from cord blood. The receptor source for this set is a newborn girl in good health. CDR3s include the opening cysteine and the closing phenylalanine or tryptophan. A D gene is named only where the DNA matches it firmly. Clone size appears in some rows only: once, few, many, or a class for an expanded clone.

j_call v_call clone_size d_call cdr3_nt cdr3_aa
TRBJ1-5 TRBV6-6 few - TGTGCCAGCAGAAGAGGACAATATAGCAATCAGCCCCAGCATTTT CASRRGQYSNQPQHF
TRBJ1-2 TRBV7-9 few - TGTGCCAGCAGCCGCCGGGAGACTAACTATGGCTACACCTTC CASSRRETNYGYTF
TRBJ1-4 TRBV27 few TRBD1 TGTGCCAGCAGGGGGACAGGGACTGAAAAACTGTTTTTT CASRGTGTEKLFF
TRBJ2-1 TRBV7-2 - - TGTGCCAGCAACTTCGGCCTTTACAGGGATTCCTACAATGAGCAGTTCTTC CASNFGLYRDSYNEQFF
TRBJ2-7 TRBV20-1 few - TGCAGTGCTAGAGATGGGATAGCTTACGAGCAGTACTTC CSARDGIAYEQYF
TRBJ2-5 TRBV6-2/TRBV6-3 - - TGTGCCAGCAACCGACAAGACTCGAATGAGCAGTACTTC CASNRQDSNEQYF
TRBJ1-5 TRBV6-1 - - TGTGCCAGCAGTGAAGGCCTGGGGGGTAATCAGCCCCAGCATTTT CASSEGLGGNQPQHF
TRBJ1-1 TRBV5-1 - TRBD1 TGCGCCAGCAGCTTGTCGACAGGGGTGGCCCTGAACACTGAAGCTTTCTTT CASSLSTGVALNTEAFF
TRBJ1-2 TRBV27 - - TGTGCCAGCCGGCGGGGTCCACGAGATGGCTACACCTTC CASRRGPRDGYTF
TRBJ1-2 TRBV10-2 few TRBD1 TGCGCCAGCAGTGGGACAGGGTATAGGCATGGCTACACCTTC CASSGTGYRHGYTF
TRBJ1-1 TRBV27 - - TGTGCCAGCAGTTTTATAGTTGGTAGTGGCACTGAAGCTTTCTTT CASSFIVGSGTEAFF
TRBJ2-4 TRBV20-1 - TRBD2 TGCAGTGCCGGGGGGGCCGGAAACATTCAGTACTTC CSAGGAGNIQYF
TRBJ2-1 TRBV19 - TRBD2 TGTGCCAGTAGTATACCGGGGGGTCACAATGAGCAGTTCTTC CASSIPGGHNEQFF
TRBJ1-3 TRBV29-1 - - TGCAGCGTTGAGGGGCCGGGATATACTGGAAACACCATATATTTT CSVEGPGYTGNTIYF
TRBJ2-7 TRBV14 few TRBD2 TGTGCCAGCAGCCTTGTATTCCAGGGACTAGCGGGCTTTTTGAGCTCCTACAATGAGCAGTACTTC CASSLVFQGLAGFLSSYNEQYF
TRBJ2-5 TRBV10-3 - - TGTGCCATCATCGTACCGGATATCGATGGGACCCGGAGGATGAAAGAGACCCAGTACTTC CAIIVPDIDGTRRMKETQYF
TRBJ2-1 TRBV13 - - TGTGCCAGCAGCCGCCAGACTTCATCTGAGCGGAGCTCCTACAATGAGCAGTTCTTC CASSRQTSSERSSYNEQFF
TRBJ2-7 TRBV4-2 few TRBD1 TGTGCCAGCAGCCGATCAATGACCGGGACAGGGGCCTACGAGCAGTACTTC CASSRSMTGTGAYEQYF